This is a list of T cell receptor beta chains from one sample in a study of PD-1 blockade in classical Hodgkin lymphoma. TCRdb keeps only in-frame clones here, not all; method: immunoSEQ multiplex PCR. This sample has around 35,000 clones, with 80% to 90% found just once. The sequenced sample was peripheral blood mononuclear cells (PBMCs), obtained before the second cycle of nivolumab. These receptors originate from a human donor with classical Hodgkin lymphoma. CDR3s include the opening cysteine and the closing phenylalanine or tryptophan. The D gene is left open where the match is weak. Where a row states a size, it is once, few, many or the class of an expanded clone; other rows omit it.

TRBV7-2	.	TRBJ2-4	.	CASRPNDRHVGLAKNIQYF	TGTGCCAGCAGGCCAAACGACAGACATGTGGGCCTAGCCAAAAACATTCAGTACTTC
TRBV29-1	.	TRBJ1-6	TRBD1	CSVGTGKGVSPLHF	TGCAGCGTGGGGACAGGGAAAGGAGTCTCACCCCTCCACTTT
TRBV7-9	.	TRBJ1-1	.	CASSWGPFSEAFF	TGTGCCAGCAGCTGGGGTCCTTTCTCTGAAGCTTTCTTT
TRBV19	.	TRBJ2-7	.	CASSMDRSAVSSSYEQYF	TGTGCCAGTAGTATGGACCGTTCAGCGGTTTCGAGCTCCTACGAGCAGTACTTC
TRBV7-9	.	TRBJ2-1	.	CASPRESAYNEQFF	TGTGCCAGCCCCCGGGAGAGCGCCTACAATGAGCAGTTCTTC
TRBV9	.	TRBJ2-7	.	CASSEGPGSSYEQYF	TGTGCCAGCAGCGAGGGTCCCGGGAGTAGCTACGAGCAGTACTTC
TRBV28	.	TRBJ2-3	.	CATNTPSRDGADTQYF	TGTGCCACCAACACCCCCAGCAGGGACGGGGCAGATACGCAGTATTTT
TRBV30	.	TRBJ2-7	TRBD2	CAWQLKAGEAYEQYF	TGTGCCTGGCAATTAAAAGCGGGAGAAGCCTACGAGCAGTACTTC
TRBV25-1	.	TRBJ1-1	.	CASSEYGEGAFF	TGTGCCAGCAGTGAATATGGGGAAGGAGCTTTCTTT
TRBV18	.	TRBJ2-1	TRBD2	CASSPELADYNEQFF	TGTGCCAGCTCACCGGAACTAGCGGATTACAATGAGCAGTTCTTC
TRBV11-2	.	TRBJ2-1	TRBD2	CASSFQTSVYNEQFF	TGTGCCAGCAGCTTCCAGACTAGCGTCTACAATGAGCAGTTCTTC
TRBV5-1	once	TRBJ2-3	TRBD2	CASSLEAGGSTDTQYF	TGCGCCAGCAGCTTGGAAGCGGGAGGATCCACAGATACGCAGTATTTT
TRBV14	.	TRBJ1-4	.	CASSHRTGDEKLFF	TGTGCCAGCAGCCACCGGACGGGGGATGAAAAACTGTTTTTT
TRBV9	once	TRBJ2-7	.	CASSGDSYYEQYF	TGTGCCAGCAGCGGCGACAGCTACTACGAGCAGTACTTC
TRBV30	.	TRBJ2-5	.	CAWSPQETQYF	TGTGCCTGGAGTCCGCAGGAGACCCAGTACTTC
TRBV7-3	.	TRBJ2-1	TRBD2	CASSPGLAGYNEQFF	TGTGCCAGCAGCCCAGGACTAGCGGGCTACAATGAGCAGTTCTTC
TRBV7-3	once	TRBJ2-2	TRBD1	CASSSRNRGAGELFF	TGTGCCAGCAGCTCAAGGAACAGGGGTGCCGGGGAGCTGTTTTTT
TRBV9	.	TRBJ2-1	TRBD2	CASSVGGLAGSNEQFF	TGTGCCAGCAGCGTAGGGGGACTAGCGGGAAGCAATGAGCAGTTCTTC
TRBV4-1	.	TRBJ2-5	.	CASSILALQETQYF	TGCGCCAGCAGCATACTAGCTCTTCAAGAGACCCAGTACTTC
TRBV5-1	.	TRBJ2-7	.	CASSFLSSDSEQYF	TGCGCCAGCAGCTTTTTGTCTAGCGACAGTGAGCAGTACTTC
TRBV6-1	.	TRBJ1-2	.	CASSLQAVGYGYTF	TGTGCCAGCAGTTTACAGGCTGTCGGCTATGGCTACACCTTC
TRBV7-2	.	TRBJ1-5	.	CASSSYSNQPQHF	TGTGCCAGCAGCTCGTATAGCAATCAGCCCCAGCATTTT
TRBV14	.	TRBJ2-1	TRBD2	CASSQDFRGRGHEQFF	TGTGCCAGCAGCCAAGATTTTCGCGGGAGGGGCCATGAGCAGTTCTTC
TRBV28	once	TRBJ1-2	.	CASSSKGLGYTF	TGTGCCAGCAGTTCGAAAGGGCTTGGCTACACCTTC
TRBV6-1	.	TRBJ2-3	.	CASSELGTRAPDTQYF	TGTGCCAGCAGTGAATTAGGGACCAGGGCCCCAGATACGCAGTATTTT
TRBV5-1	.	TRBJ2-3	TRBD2	CASSLNELAGAASTDTQYF	TGCGCCAGCAGCTTGAACGAGCTAGCGGGAGCCGCTAGCACAGATACGCAGTATTTT
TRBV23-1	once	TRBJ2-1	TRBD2	CAPPVAGVCNEQFF	TGCGCCCCACCGGTAGCGGGAGTATGCAATGAGCAGTTCTTC
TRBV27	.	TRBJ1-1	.	CASSFQRGGNTEAFF	TGTGCCAGCAGTTTCCAAAGGGGAGGGAACACTGAAGCTTTCTTT
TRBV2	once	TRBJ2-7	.	CASRRSYEQYF	TGTGCCAGCAGACGTTCCTACGAGCAGTACTTC
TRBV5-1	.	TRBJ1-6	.	CASSMAGGASSPLHF	TGCGCCAGCAGCATGGCGGGGGGGGCATCTTCACCCCTCCACTTT
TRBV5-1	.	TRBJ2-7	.	CASSSSPDTGSEQYF	TGCGCCAGCAGCTCCTCTCCGGACACGGGGAGCGAGCAGTACTTC
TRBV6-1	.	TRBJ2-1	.	CASSGEYNEQFF	TGTGCCAGCAGTGGAGAATACAATGAGCAGTTCTTC
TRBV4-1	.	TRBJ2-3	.	CASSHRVPSTDTQYF	TGCGCCAGCAGCCACCGCGTGCCTTCCACAGATACGCAGTATTTT
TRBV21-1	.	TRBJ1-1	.	CASSRGARGNTEAFF	TGTGCCAGCAGCAGGGGGGCTCGAGGGAACACTGAAGCTTTCTTT
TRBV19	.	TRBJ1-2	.	CASSIGGFEGYGYTF	TGTGCCAGTAGTATTGGGGGGTTTGAAGGCTATGGCTACACCTTC
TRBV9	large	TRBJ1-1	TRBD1	CATPRDRLLEAFF	TGTGCCACACCCCGGGACAGACTTCTTGAAGCTTTCTTT
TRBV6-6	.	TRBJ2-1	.	CAIAGSQYNEQFF	TGTGCCATTGCGGGTTCCCAATACAATGAGCAGTTCTTC
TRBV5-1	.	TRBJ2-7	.	CASRRQSSYEQYF	TGCGCCAGCAGGAGACAGAGCTCCTACGAGCAGTACTTC
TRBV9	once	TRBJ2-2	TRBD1	CASSGREQGHTGELFF	TGTGCCAGCAGCGGCAGAGAACAGGGGCACACCGGGGAGCTGTTTTTT
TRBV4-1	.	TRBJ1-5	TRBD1	CASSLTGAVQPQHF	TGCGCCAGCAGCCTAACAGGGGCCGTTCAGCCCCAGCATTTT